The 30 T cell receptor beta chains below were found in one sample sequenced in a study of neoadjuvant anti-PD-1 for oral cavity cancer. This table comes from immunoSEQ multiplex PCR, and its TCRdb copy is limited to in-frame clones, with some not included. The repertoire includes roughly 7,000 clones, 74% of them detected once, and 2.5% to 3.5% sits in the top ten. This specimen consisted of PBMCs, obtained before nivolumab (anti-PD-1) treatment. These receptors were collected from a person aged 35-80 years with oral cavity squamous cell carcinoma.

V usage is TRBV9 and J usage is TRBJ2-7, with D maybe TRBD1 (6 bases). CDR1 and CDR2 from the germline V gene are SGDLS and YYNGEE. V lost 3 bases and J 0 bases, leaving 13 bases between the germline ends. The CDR3 runs 15 residues. CDR3 amino acids: CASSATGTNSYEQYF. The CDR3 bases are TGTGCCAGCAGCGCAACCGGGACAAACTCCTACGAGCAGTACTTC.

This rearrangement joins TRBV11-2 to TRBJ1-6; D is unclear. The CDR3 runs to 12 residues. The germline CDR1 and CDR2 sequences are SGHAT and FQNNGV. V was trimmed by 3 bases and J by 11 bases, leaving 8 bases between them. The CDR3 nucleotides are TGTGCCAGCAGCTTGAGTGGGGCACCCCTCCACTTT. Its translation is CASSLSGAPLHF.

For this clone: The junction and the germline gene differ at one end; a read error may be behind it. CDR3 loop: CLQRPQHF. The DNA of the CDR3 is TGCCTCCAGCGGCCCCAGCATTTT. The chain couples TRBV27 to TRBJ1-5, with D unresolved. This CDR3 spans 8 amino acids. Looked up from germline, CDR1 is MNHEY and CDR2 is SMNVEV (reference sequence).

J is TRBJ1-1 and V is TRBV6-5; a weak D match, TRBD1 (5 bases). With 6 bases removed from V and 5 bases from J, the gap between germline ends came to 16 bases. This CDR3 has 14 amino acids. CDR1 and CDR2 (germline): MNHEY, SVGAGI. The CDR3 coding sequence is TGTGCCAGCAGCCACGGGGGGGGGAGGACTGAAGCTTTCTTT. Protein sequence: CASSHGGGRTEAFF.

This clone was recorded a few times. The chain uses TRBV10-1 and TRBJ1-2; perhaps TRBD1 as D (5 bases). V lost 0 bases and J 9 bases, leaving 14 bases between the germline ends. This CDR3 comprises 14 residues. CDR1 WNHNN and CDR2 SYGVQD come from the germline V gene (reference sequence). The CDR3 bases are TGCGCCAGCAGTGAGTCGACAGTCTCCAGTAGCTACACCTTC. Its translation is CASSESTVSSSYTF.

The J gene is TRBJ2-2, the V gene TRBV11-2; D is unclear. Per the germline V gene, CDR1 is SGHAT and CDR2 is FQNNGV. Trimming stripped 1 base from V and 0 bases from J, with 12 bases between. CDR3 length: 17 residues. This CDR3 is CASSLGWGSANTGELFF. CDR3 coding DNA: TGTGCCAGCAGCTTAGGCTGGGGATCGGCGAACACCGGGGAGCTGTTTTTT. The complete variable domain, with remaining parts taken from reference TRBV11-2 and TRBJ2-2, reads EAGVAQSPRYKIIEKRQSVAFWCNPISGHATLYWYQQILGQGPKLLIQFQNNGVVDDSQLPKDRFSAERLKGVDSTLKIQPAKLEDSAVYLCASSLGWGSANTGELFFGEGSRLTVL.

CDR3 sequence (DNA): TGCGCCAGCAGTTCCGGGACTACCTACAATGAGCAGTTCTTC. It yields the protein CASSSGTTYNEQFF. The rearrangement links TRBV5-1 to TRBJ2-1, with TRBD2 matching 7 bases. The V gene end was trimmed by 5 bases and the J gene end by 2 bases; junction bases not matched to a gene: 4. Per germline, CDR1 SGHRS and CDR2 YFSETQ. The CDR3 extends over 14 amino acids.

This clone has a handful of counts. The V call is TRBV29-1, the J call TRBJ2-2; 7 bases fit TRBD1. Germline V lookup: CDR1 SQVTM, CDR2 ANQGSEA. This CDR3 is 13 amino acids long. V shed 4 bases and J 5 bases; nucleotides not matched to a gene: 4. CDR3 DNA: TGCAGCGTTGGGCCACAGGGGACCGGGGAGCTGTTTTTT. Its protein is CSVGPQGTGELFF.

This clone was detected only once. The chain combines TRBV14 with TRBJ2-5, with 7 nucleotides matching TRBD1. The CDR3 is 14 residues long. V was pared by 3 bases and J by 2 bases, with 3 bases of the junction left unmatched. In germline, CDR1 is SGHDN, CDR2 FVKESK. In nucleotides, the CDR3 is TGTGCCAGCAGCCAGTTCAGGGGGCAAGAGACCCAGTACTTC. Amino acids: CASSQFRGQETQYF.

V and J are TRBV19 and TRBJ2-5, with a tentative D call TRBD1 (5 bases). Germline V CDR1 and CDR2: LNHDA, SQIVND (reference sequence). This CDR3 has 13 residues. V was trimmed by 4 bases and J by 1 base, leaving 7 bases between them. The CDR3 loop reads CASSRQGQETQYF. In nucleotides, the CDR3 is TGTGCCAGTAGTAGGCAGGGCCAAGAGACCCAGTACTTC.

The chain employs TRBV6-1 and TRBJ2-1, with 9 bases matching TRBD2. The V gene's germline CDR1 is MNHNS and CDR2 SASEGT. J was trimmed by 9 bases and V by 6 bases; bases with no gene match: 12. The CDR3 is 15 residues long. CDR3 in amino acids: CASSLLAGRGGEQFF. DNA for the CDR3: TGTGCCAGCAGCCTACTAGCGGGTCGAGGGGGTGAGCAGTTCTTC.

The chain employs TRBV5-1 and TRBJ2-1; 9 nucleotides match TRBD2. Germline V gene data show CDR1 as SGHRS and CDR2 as YFSETQ. V lost 4 bases to trimming and J lost 0 bases; unmatched junction nucleotides: 2. The CDR3 has 15 residues. This CDR3 is CASSLSGGSYNEQFF. DNA of the CDR3: TGCGCCAGCAGCCTTAGCGGGGGCTCCTACAATGAGCAGTTCTTC.

The chain uses TRBV19 and TRBJ1-5; D is undetermined. The CDR3 runs to 13 residues. The germline gives CDR1 LNHDA, CDR2 SQIVND (reference sequence). Deletions cut 0 bases from V and 8 bases from J, with 8 bases between. The CDR3 nucleotides read TGTGCCAGTAGTATAGATCTGCAGAAGCCCCAGCATTTT. Residues: CASSIDLQKPQHF.

The V call is TRBV7-8, the J call TRBJ1-1; a weak D match, TRBD1 (5 bases). The germline V gene has CDR1 SGHVS and CDR2 FQNEAQ. Trimming removed 0 bases from V and 8 bases from J, with 13 bases in between. This CDR3 region has 14 residues. The CDR3: CASSLAAWGDEAFF. In DNA form, the CDR3 reads TGTGCCAGCAGCTTAGCGGCTTGGGGCGACGAAGCTTTCTTT.

The V and J genes are TRBV4-3 and TRBJ2-3, with D maybe TRBD2 (7 bases). CDR1 LGHNA and CDR2 YSLEER come from the germline V gene. With 2 bases removed from V and 1 base from J, the gap between germline ends came to 13 bases. The CDR3 loop spans 16 amino acids. The DNA for the CDR3 is TGCGCCAGCAGCCAACCTCGAGGGGGGGGCACAGATACGCAGTATTTT. This translates into CASSQPRGGGTDTQYF.

The rearrangement joins TRBV11-2 to TRBJ2-6; 14 nucleotides agree with TRBD2. Germline values: CDR1 SGHAT, CDR2 FQNNGV. CDR3 length: 20 amino acids. The trim removed 0 bases at V and 4 bases at J, leaving 8 bases unmatched. CDR3 DNA: TGTGCCAGCAGCTTAGATCTACAGGGACTAGCGGGGGCAGGGGCCAACGTCCTGACTTTC. Amino acids: CASSLDLQGLAGAGANVLTF.

The chain joins TRBV7-2 to TRBJ1-1; 12 positions agree with TRBD1. This CDR3 is built from 17 residues. V lost 1 base and J lost 0; bases outside the gene matches: 3. Germline values: CDR1 SGHTA, CDR2 FQGNSA. CDR3 coding DNA: TGTGCCAGCAGCTTAGTGGGGACAGGGGGCATGAACACTGAAGCTTTCTTT. Protein: CASSLVGTGGMNTEAFF.

The V call is TRBV7-9, the J call TRBJ1-1; TRBD1 matches at 7 bases. V was clipped by 3 bases and J by 1 base; unmatched bases: 5. This CDR3 is 15 amino acids long. Germline CDR1 and CDR2: SEHNR and FQNEAQ (reference sequence). The chain's CDR3 is CASSFDRVENTEAFF. The CDR3 DNA follows: TGTGCCAGCAGCTTCGACAGGGTTGAGAACACTGAAGCTTTCTTT.

The chain uses TRBV4-1 and TRBJ1-5; D call uncertain. Trimming removed 9 bases from V and 7 bases from J, with 13 bases in between. The length of the CDR3 is 12 residues. CDR1 MGHRA and CDR2 YSYEKL come from the germline V gene. This CDR3 is CARTDLWQPQHF. CDR3 DNA sequence: TGCGCCAGGACGGACCTATGGCAGCCCCAGCATTTT.

As DNA, the CDR3 is TGTGCCAGTAGTAGACATAACGGGGACGTTCGAGAGCTGCAGTACTTC. It encodes CASSRHNGDVRELQYF. The chain carries TRBV19 and TRBJ2-7, with D perhaps matching TRBD1 or TRBD2 (5 bases each). Germline loops: CDR1 LNHDA, CDR2 SQIVND (reference sequence). The CDR3 has 16 amino acids. V was pared by 4 bases and J by 9 bases, with 25 bases between.

The chain uses TRBV5-4 and TRBJ2-1, with 8 bases fitting TRBD1. J was trimmed by 0 bases and V by 5 bases; bases with no gene match: 4. From germline, CDR1 is SGHNT and CDR2 YYREEE (reference sequence). The CDR3 consists of 15 residues. CDR3 sequence reads: CASSSGTGSYNEQFF. The CDR3, as DNA: TGTGCCAGCAGTTCCGGGACAGGCTCCTACAATGAGCAGTTCTTC.

V gene TRBV29-1 combines with J gene TRBJ2-3; D is possibly TRBD2 (7 bases). Germline CDR1 reads SQVTM; CDR2 reads ANQGSEA. The CDR3 length is 14 residues. V lost 3 bases to trimming and J lost 5 bases, with 15 bases between them. CDR3 protein: CSVDVGGQGDTQYF. The CDR3, as DNA: TGCAGCGTTGATGTCGGGGGGCAAGGAGATACGCAGTATTTT.

The rearrangement joins TRBV9 to TRBJ2-7; D might be TRBD1 (6 bases). The V gene's germline CDR1 is SGDLS and CDR2 YYNGEE. Trimming pared 3 bases from V and 2 bases from J, leaving 15 bases between. The CDR3 contains 15 residues. CDR3 bases: TGTGCCAGCAGCGCCAATCCACAGGGAACCTACGAGCAGTACTTC. Protein product: CASSANPQGTYEQYF.

This clone has a handful of counts. The chain uses TRBV5-6 and TRBJ1-1; D gene unclear. Germline values: CDR1 SGHDT, CDR2 YYEEEE. With 2 bases removed from V and 1 base from J, the gap between germline ends came to 3 bases. The CDR3 totals 12 residues. The CDR3 sequence: CASSFRNTEAFF. The CDR3 bases are TGTGCCAGCAGCTTCCGGAACACTGAAGCTTTCTTT.

The rearrangement joins TRBV7-2 to TRBJ2-5; D may be TRBD1 (6 bases). The V end lost 4 bases, the J end lost 2 bases, and 14 bases lay between the germline ends. This CDR3 spans 15 amino acids. Germline V gene data show CDR1 as SGHTA and CDR2 as FQGNSA. The CDR3 coding sequence is TGTGCCAGCAGCTGGCCCGGGACACAACAAGAGACCCAGTACTTC. Protein sequence: CASSWPGTQQETQYF.

The chain links TRBV6-4 to TRBJ1-2, with D possibly TRBD1 on 6 matching bases. Trimming stripped 8 bases from V and 1 base from J, with 14 bases between. CDR3 size: 14 residues. Per the germline V gene, CDR1 is MRHNA and CDR2 is SNTAGT. In DNA form, the CDR3 reads TGTGCCAGCCAAGAGTACAGGGTTAACTATGGCTACACCTTC. It specifies CASQEYRVNYGYTF.

The chain has TRBV7-2 and TRBJ2-5; tentative D call: TRBD1 (7 bases). CDR1 and CDR2 (germline): SGHTA, FQGNSA. The CDR3 spans 14 residues. The V gene lost 5 bases and the J gene lost 3 bases, with 13 bases spanning the gap. In DNA form, the CDR3 reads TGTGCCAGCAGCGGCGGGACAGAGAAAGAGACCCAGTACTTC. Residues: CASSGGTEKETQYF.

This sequence joins TRBV4-3 and TRBJ1-6; D is unresolved. The CDR3 extends over 17 amino acids. From germline, CDR1 is LGHNA and CDR2 YSLEER. V gave up 0 bases and J gave up 0 bases, with 9 bases separating them. The CDR3 loop is CASSQDAVRSYNSPLHF. Here the CDR3 DNA reads TGCGCCAGCAGCCAAGATGCAGTCCGCTCCTATAATTCACCCCTCCACTTT.

The rearrangement links TRBV9 to TRBJ1-5; D remains unclear. The CDR3 has 15 residues. The germline V gene encodes CDR1 SGDLS and CDR2 YYNGEE. Trimming pared 0 bases from V and 4 bases from J, leaving 11 bases between. CDR3 sequence (DNA): TGTGCCAGCAGCGTAGATCTCACAGCGAATCAGCCCCAGCATTTT. Encoded protein: CASSVDLTANQPQHF. Using reference TRBV9 and TRBJ1-5 for the parts outside the CDR3, the full variable domain is DSGVTQTPKHLITATGQRVTLRCSPRSGDLSVYWYQQSLDQGLQFLIQYYNGEERAKGNILERFSAQQFPDLHSELNLSSLELGDSALYFCASSVDLTANQPQHFGDGTRLSIL.

The V call is TRBV27, the J call TRBJ2-7; no clear D. Germline CDR1 and CDR2: MNHEY and SMNVEV (reference sequence). This CDR3 has 17 amino acids. Trimming cost V 0 bases and J 7 bases, with 22 bases left between them. CDR3 in DNA: TGTGCCAGCAGTTTATCGGGCGTGCAGGTCCTCAAGAGGGAGCAGTACTTC. This sequence encodes CASSLSGVQVLKREQYF.